The T cell receptor (beta chain) under discussion was sequenced for a study of shared T cell receptors in the human thymus. CDR3 length equals 15 residues. V lost 4 bases and J lost 0; bases outside the gene matches: 5. Germline V CDR1 and CDR2: GTSNPN, SVGIG (reference sequence). TCRdb's copy holds only in-frame clones and misses some; the assay was immunoSEQ multiplex PCR. The data hold approximately 490,000 clones, with around 82% observed a single time. The data were also submitted as part of a second study, on human thymus T cells. That study adds: Thymic as well as blood repertoires seemed to favor certain V and J genes unevenly.

This sequence joins TRBV30 and TRBJ2-5, with TRBD2 matching 10 bases. Sequenced: thymocytes. This sequence originates from a boy in the first two years of life with a congenital heart defect. The CDR3 sequence is CAWKREGGHQETQYF. The CDR3 region has the DNA TGTGCCTGGAAGCGGGAGGGGGGGCACCAAGAGACCCAGTACTTC.